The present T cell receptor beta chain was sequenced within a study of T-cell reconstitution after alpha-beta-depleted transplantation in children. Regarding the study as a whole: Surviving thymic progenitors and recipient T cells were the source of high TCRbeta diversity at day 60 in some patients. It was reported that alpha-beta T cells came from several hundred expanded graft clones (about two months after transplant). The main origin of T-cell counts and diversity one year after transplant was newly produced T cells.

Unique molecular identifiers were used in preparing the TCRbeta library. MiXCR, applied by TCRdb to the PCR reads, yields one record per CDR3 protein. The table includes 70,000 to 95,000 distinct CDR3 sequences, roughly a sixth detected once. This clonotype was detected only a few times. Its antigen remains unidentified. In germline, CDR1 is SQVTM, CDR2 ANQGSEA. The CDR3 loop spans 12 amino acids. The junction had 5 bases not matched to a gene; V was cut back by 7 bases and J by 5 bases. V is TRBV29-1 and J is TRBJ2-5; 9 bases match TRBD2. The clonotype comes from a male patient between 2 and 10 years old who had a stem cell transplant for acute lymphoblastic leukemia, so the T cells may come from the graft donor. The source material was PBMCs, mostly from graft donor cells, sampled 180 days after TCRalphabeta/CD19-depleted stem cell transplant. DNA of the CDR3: TGCAGCGCCGGGACTAGCCGGGAGACCCAGTACTTC. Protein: CSAGTSRETQYF.